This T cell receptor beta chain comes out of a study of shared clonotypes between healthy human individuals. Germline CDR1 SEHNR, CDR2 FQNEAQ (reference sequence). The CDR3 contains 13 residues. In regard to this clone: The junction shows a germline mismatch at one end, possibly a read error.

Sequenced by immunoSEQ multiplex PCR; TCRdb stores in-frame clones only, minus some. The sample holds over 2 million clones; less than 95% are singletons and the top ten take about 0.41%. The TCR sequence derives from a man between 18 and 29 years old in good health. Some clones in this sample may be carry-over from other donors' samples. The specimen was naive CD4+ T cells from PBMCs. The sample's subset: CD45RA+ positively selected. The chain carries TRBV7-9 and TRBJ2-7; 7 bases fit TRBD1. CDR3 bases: TGTGCCAGCAGCTTAGGGCAGGGGGACGGTGGGCACTTC. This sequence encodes CASSLGQGDGGHF.